The present TCR beta chain was sequenced within a study of CD4+ T cells in melanoma. Broader study findings: CD8+ T cell, macrophage and B cell function reportedly correlated with neoantigen-specific CD4+ T cells. Diverse differentiation states were reported for melanoma neoantigen-specific CD4+ T cells.

Using immunoSEQ multiplex PCR, the repertoire was profiled, and TCRdb retains in-frame clones only, with some absent. The sample yields 17,000 or so clones, over 70% seen once. In the case of this clone: Antigen specificity is unknown.

Germline values: CDR1 MNHNS, CDR2 SASEGT. V was clipped by 6 bases and J by 5 bases, with 8 bases between them. The CDR3 is 12 amino acids. The chain couples TRBV6-1 to TRBJ2-4; D is uncertain. The TCR was taken from a human donor with melanoma. Sequenced material: cells from a culture (not recorded whether cultured in vitro). As DNA, the CDR3 is TGTGCCAGCAGGACTGTGGAAAACATTCAGTACTTC. Translating gives CASRTVENIQYF.